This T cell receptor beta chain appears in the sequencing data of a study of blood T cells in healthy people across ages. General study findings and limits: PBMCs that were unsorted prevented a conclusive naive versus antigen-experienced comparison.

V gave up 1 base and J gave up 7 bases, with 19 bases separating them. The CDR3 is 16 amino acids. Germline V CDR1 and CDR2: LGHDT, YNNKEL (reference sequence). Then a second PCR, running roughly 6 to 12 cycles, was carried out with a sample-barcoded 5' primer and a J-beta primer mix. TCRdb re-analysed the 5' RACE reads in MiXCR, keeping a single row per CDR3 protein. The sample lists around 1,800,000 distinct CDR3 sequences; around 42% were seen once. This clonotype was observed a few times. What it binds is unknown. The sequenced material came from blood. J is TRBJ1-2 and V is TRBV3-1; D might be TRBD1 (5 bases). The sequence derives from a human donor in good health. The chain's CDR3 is CASSQGPPGTAFGYTF. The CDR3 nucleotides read TGTGCCAGCAGCCAAGGGCCTCCCGGGACGGCCTTTGGCTACACCTTC.